Each of the 26 T cell receptor beta chains below was sequenced from the same sample in a study of early T cells in non-severe SARS-CoV-2 infection. Each CDR3 protein gets one entry after TCRdb re-called the 5' RACE reads with MiXCR. Here the sample spans around 56,000 distinct CDR3 sequences, around 8.3% being singletons. The starting material was whole blood, obtained at baseline. All receptors derive from an adult who was a healthcare worker with PCR-confirmed SARS-CoV-2 infection or an uninfected control (not recorded which).

This clonotype turned up a few times. The genes are TRBV18 and TRBJ2-4; possibly TRBD1 for D (7 bases). CDR3 size: 14 residues. The V end lost 3 bases, the J end lost 6 bases, and 12 bases lay between the germline ends. Germline CDR1 is KGHSH and CDR2 is LQKENI. The CDR3 nucleotides are TGTGCCAGCTCACCTTGGCAGGGGGGAAACATTCAGTACTTC. Protein product: CASSPWQGGNIQYF.

The chain carries TRBV28 and TRBJ2-3; TRBD1 is a possible D gene (5 bases). The CDR3 has 14 residues. Germline values: CDR1 MDHEN, CDR2 SYDVKM. V lost 6 bases and J 0 bases, leaving 10 bases between the germline ends. Here the CDR3 reads CASSTGPSTDTQYF. As DNA, the CDR3 is TGTGCCAGCAGCACAGGACCTAGCACAGATACGCAGTATTTT. The whole variable domain, filled in from reference TRBV28 and TRBJ2-3, reads DVKVTQSSRYLVKRTGEKVFLECVQDMDHENMFWYRQDPGLGLRLIYFSYDVKMKEKGDIPEGYSVSREKKERFSLILESASTNQTSMYLCASSTGPSTDTQYFGPGTRLTVL.

This clonotype was found a few times. This sequence joins TRBV21-1 and TRBJ2-7; TRBD1 reflects the table's D call only, with no check against the DNA. TRBV21-1 is listed as a pseudogene. The CDR3 sequence is 15 residues long. CDR3 region: CASSIYDSISYEQYF. In DNA form, the CDR3 reads TGTGCCAGCAGCATCTATGACAGTATTTCCTACGAGCAGTACTTC.

This clonotype was observed a handful of times. V usage is TRBV28 and J usage is TRBJ1-5, with D possibly being TRBD1 (5 bases). Germline assignment: CDR1 MDHEN and CDR2 SYDVKM. The CDR3 totals 12 residues. Trimming took 8 bases from V and 5 from J, leaving 10 bases between them. The CDR3 region has the DNA TGTGCCAGCGGGACCGTTGATCAGCCCCAGCATTTT. This translates into CASGTVDQPQHF.

The rearrangement joins TRBV20-1 to TRBJ2-1; D is unclear. Trimming pared 7 bases from V and 1 base from J, leaving 14 bases between. Germline V gene lookup returns CDR1 DFQATT and CDR2 SNEGSKA (reference sequence). This CDR3 comprises 14 residues. CDR3 residues: CSEDSGRSYNEQFF. The CDR3, as DNA: TGCAGTGAAGATTCGGGCAGGTCCTACAATGAGCAGTTCTTC.

The table lists this clonotype with many counts. The chain joins TRBV7-9 to TRBJ2-1; D not certain. The germline gives CDR1 SEHNR, CDR2 FQNEAQ (reference sequence). Trimming removed 4 bases at V and 6 bases at J, with 4 bases between. This CDR3 region has 11 residues. The CDR3: CASSYLNEQFF. The CDR3 DNA sequence: TGTGCCAGCAGCTATCTCAATGAGCAGTTCTTC.

This clonotype has just a few counts. This chain connects TRBV24-1 to TRBJ2-1; 7 bases align to TRBD2. Looked up from germline, CDR1 is KGHDR and CDR2 is SFDVKD. CDR3 length: 10 amino acids. Trimming took 10 bases from V and 16 from J; bases not matched to a gene: 9. CDR3 nucleotides: TGTGCCACGGGGGGGGACTATCTTTTCTTC. Its protein is CATGGDYLFF.

The chain is built from TRBV6-6 and TRBJ2-1; 7 bases are a match to TRBD1. Germline assignment: CDR1 MNHNY and CDR2 SVGAGI (reference sequence). This CDR3 has 14 amino acids. The V segment lost 4 bases and the J segment 4 bases; nucleotides outside the gene matches: 4. Here the CDR3 reads CASSSGTDYNEQFF. The CDR3 nucleotides read TGTGCCAGCAGTTCCGGGACAGATTACAATGAGCAGTTCTTC.

This clonotype has ten or more counts. The chain employs TRBV5-1 and TRBJ2-7; the D is unclear. CDR3 length: 11 residues. Deletions cut 1 base from V and 9 bases from J, with 8 bases between. Per the germline V gene, CDR1 is SGHRS and CDR2 is YFSETQ. CDR3 residues: CASSLSFVQYF. DNA of the CDR3: TGCGCCAGCAGCTTGAGTTTTGTGCAGTACTTC.

Ten or more counts support this clonotype. The chain links TRBV5-8 to TRBJ2-1, with 9 bases aligning to TRBD2. From germline, CDR1 is SGHTS and CDR2 YDEGEE. This CDR3 has 20 residues. V lost 0 bases and J lost 3; bases outside the gene matches: 16. The CDR3 DNA reads as TGTGCCAGCAGCTTGGCCGCAGAACTAGCGGGCCACCCATACTACAATGAGCAGTTCTTC. It encodes CASSLAAELAGHPYYNEQFF.

The rearrangement links TRBV2 to TRBJ2-6; no definite D call. Germline V lookup: CDR1 SNHLY, CDR2 FYNNEI. The CDR3 length is 15 residues. Trimming shortened V by 4 bases and J by 2 bases, and 9 bases separated the two germline ends. DNA for the CDR3: TGTGCCAGCAGTGTTCTGCCCCCTGGGGCCAACGTCCTGACTTTC. Protein: CASSVLPPGANVLTF.

This clonotype was recorded many times. Here the CDR3 DNA reads TGCAGTGTGGGACAGAACTCTGGGGCCAACGTCCTGACTTTC. Amino acid sequence: CSVGQNSGANVLTF. The rearrangement joins TRBV29-1 to TRBJ2-6, with 7 bases matching TRBD1. Germline CDR1 and CDR2: SQVTM and ANQGSEA. There are 14 residues in the CDR3.

The sample holds a few counts of this clonotype. V usage is TRBV5-1 and J usage is TRBJ2-7; the D is unclear. The germline gives CDR1 SGHRS, CDR2 YFSETQ. The CDR3 covers 13 residues. Trimming removed 2 bases at V and 4 bases at J, with 10 bases between. The CDR3 DNA reads as TGCGCCAGCAGCTTTGGTAACGGGTACGAGCAGTACTTC. Translating gives CASSFGNGYEQYF.

The chain has TRBV19 and TRBJ2-6, with no clear D. Germline assignment: CDR1 LNHDA and CDR2 SQIVND (reference sequence). Trimming took off 4 bases at V and 2 bases at J, with 9 bases between the two ends. The CDR3 is 15 amino acids. The CDR3 sequence is CASSTSEAGANVLTF. The CDR3 DNA is TGTGCCAGTAGTACCTCCGAGGCTGGGGCCAACGTCCTGACTTTC.

This clonotype was counted ten times or more. The chain uses TRBV23-1 and TRBJ2-7; 8 bases are a match to TRBD2. TRBV23-1 is designated an ORF whose function remains uncertain. CDR3 length equals 16 residues. The V gene end was trimmed by 2 bases and the J gene end by 3 bases; junction bases not matched to a gene: 9. As DNA, the CDR3 is TGCGCCAGCAGTCAACCACCGGGGGGGGAGGACTACGAGCAGTACTTC. It yields the protein CASSQPPGGEDYEQYF.

This clonotype came up a few times. V usage is TRBV11-2 and J usage is TRBJ1-2; D ambiguous. Looked up from germline, CDR1 is SGHAT and CDR2 is FQNNGV. Trimming removed 1 base from V and 3 bases from J, with 18 bases in between. This CDR3 spans 17 amino acids. The CDR3 DNA follows: TGTGCCAGCAGCTTAGTGACGGGGAATTTAGGAGACTATGGCTACACCTTC. Residues: CASSLVTGNLGDYGYTF. Combining the CDR3 with reference TRBV11-2 and TRBJ1-2 gives the whole variable domain EAGVAQSPRYKIIEKRQSVAFWCNPISGHATLYWYQQILGQGPKLLIQFQNNGVVDDSQLPKDRFSAERLKGVDSTLKIQPAKLEDSAVYLCASSLVTGNLGDYGYTFGSGTRLTVV.

The chain carries TRBV19 and TRBJ1-6; TRBD1 agrees at 10 bases. This CDR3 has 16 residues. Per the germline V gene, CDR1 is LNHDA and CDR2 is SQIVND (reference sequence). J gave up 8 bases and V 4 bases, and 8 bases lay outside the gene matches. Here the CDR3 DNA reads TGTGCCAGTAGTACCAGATGGGGACAGGGGTATTCACCCCTCCACTTT. Amino acid sequence: CASSTRWGQGYSPLHF.

Remarks on this clonotype: Mismatch with germline at one junction end may stem from a read error. The chain uses TRBV20-1 and TRBJ2-3, with 14 bases fitting TRBD2. Germline loops: CDR1 DFQATT, CDR2 SNEGSKA (reference sequence). This CDR3 region has 10 residues. This CDR3 reads CSAQTSGREF. In DNA, the CDR3 is TGCAGTGCTCAGACTAGCGGGAGGGAGTTT.

The chain couples TRBV29-1 to TRBJ2-7; D uncertain. CDR3 length equals 11 residues. Trimming cost V 7 bases and J 2 bases, with 9 bases left between them. Germline V gene data show CDR1 as SQVTM and CDR2 as ANQGSEA. CDR3 nucleotides: TGCAGCGGTGGACGGACCTACGAGCAGTACTTC. Its translation: CSGGRTYEQYF.

The chain links TRBV5-5 to TRBJ2-1; D might be TRBD1 (6 bases). V shed 5 bases and J shed 4 bases, with 22 bases lying between them. The CDR3 extends over 17 amino acids. Germline V gives CDR1 SGHKS, CDR2 YYEKEE (reference sequence). This chain's CDR3 is CASSIRGSRANYNEQFF. Here the CDR3 DNA reads TGTGCCAGCAGTATCAGGGGATCACGGGCGAATTACAATGAGCAGTTCTTC.

This clonotype showed up many times. The chain carries TRBV12-3 or TRBV12-4 and TRBJ1-1; a weak D match, TRBD1 (5 bases). The CDR3 covers 14 residues. Between the trimmed V and J ends, which lost 5 bases and 1 base, there was a span of 11 bases. The CDR3 region is CASSGAGGNTEAFF. Written as DNA, the CDR3 is TGTGCCAGCAGTGGGGCAGGCGGGAACACTGAAGCTTTCTTT.

This clonotype was seen just once. The chain carries TRBV2 and TRBJ2-3; D uncertain. Germline V CDR1 and CDR2: SNHLY, FYNNEI. Trimming shortened V by 6 bases and J by 5 bases, and 6 bases separated the two germline ends. The CDR3 has 11 amino acids. The CDR3: CASSGGDTQYF. For the CDR3, the DNA is TGTGCCAGCAGCGGCGGAGATACGCAGTATTTT.

This clonotype was recorded many times. The genes are TRBV7-2 and TRBJ2-1; D gene unclear. CDR3 length: 13 residues. Trimming shortened V by 1 base and J by 6 bases, and 7 bases separated the two germline ends. CDR1 and CDR2 from the germline V gene are SGHTA and FQGNSA. The CDR3, as DNA: TGTGCCAGCAGCTTAGAGAGCATCAATGAGCAGTTCTTC. As protein: CASSLESINEQFF.

Ten or more counts support this clonotype. This chain uses TRBV6-5 with TRBJ2-2; D remains ambiguous. V was trimmed by 8 bases and J by 3 bases, leaving 10 bases between them. The CDR3 length is 13 residues. Germline values: CDR1 MNHEY, CDR2 SVGAGI. The CDR3 sequence: CASARVYTGELFF. In DNA form, the CDR3 reads TGTGCCAGCGCTCGAGTGTACACCGGGGAGCTGTTTTTT.

The chain recombines TRBV7-2 with TRBJ2-3, with 9 bases identical to TRBD2. V gave up 8 bases and J gave up 1 base; unmatched junction bases: 10. The CDR3 runs 16 residues. Germline V CDR1 and CDR2: SGHTA, FQGNSA. The CDR3 loop reads CASARWAGGGTDTQYF. In DNA, the CDR3 is TGTGCCAGCGCTCGGTGGGCGGGAGGGGGCACAGATACGCAGTATTTT. Together with reference TRBV7-2 and TRBJ2-3, the CDR3 gives the full variable domain: GAGVSQSPSNKVTEKGKDVELRCDPISGHTALYWYRQSLGQGLEFLIYFQGNSAPDKSGLPSDRFSAERTGGSVSTLTIQRTQQEDSAVYLCASARWAGGGTDTQYFGPGTRLTVL.

Many counts were recorded for this clonotype. The V call is TRBV13, the J call TRBJ2-1, with 13 bases aligning to TRBD2. Germline V gene sequence: CDR1 PRHDT, CDR2 FYEKMQ (reference sequence). The CDR3 is 15 amino acids. Unmatched junction bases numbered 5, after V lost 5 bases and J lost 7 bases. For the CDR3, the DNA is TGTGCCAGCAGCGGGAGGACTAGCGGGAGTAATGAGCAGTTCTTC. Its translation is CASSGRTSGSNEQFF.